The 32 T cell receptor beta chains below come from one sample, sequenced in a study of Graves' ophthalmopathy and Graves' hyperthyroidism. The TCR beta CDR3 regions underwent amplification from RNA transcripts. First-round RT-PCR relied on HTBI primers, and a second-round multiplex PCR came next. MiXCR, applied by TCRdb to the multiplex PCR reads, yields one record per CDR3 protein. The sample yields approximately 210,000 distinct CDR3 sequences, roughly 29% seen once. Sequencing was performed on peripheral blood. Receptors originate from a man between 45 and 60 years old with Graves' ophthalmopathy.

This clonotype turned up a few times. J is TRBJ2-5 and V is TRBV6-1, with D possibly matching TRBD2 (6 bases). Germline CDR1 reads MNHNS; CDR2 reads SASEGT. CDR3 length: 16 amino acids. Trimming removed 4 bases from V and 4 bases from J, with 19 bases in between. CDR3 in amino acids: CASSADLSGTGETQYF. In DNA form, the CDR3 reads TGTGCCAGCAGTGCCGATTTATCCGGGACTGGAGAGACCCAGTACTTC.

This clonotype showed up many times. The V call is TRBV5-1, the J call TRBJ1-5, with 9 bases aligning to TRBD1. Trimming cost V 4 bases and J 2 bases; bases outside gene matches: 13. The CDR3 runs 18 residues. Germline lookup yields CDR1 SGHRS and CDR2 YFSETQ. The CDR3 sequence: CASSPLPQGQGGNQPQHF. CDR3 DNA: TGCGCCAGCAGCCCACTCCCGCAGGGACAGGGCGGCAATCAGCCCCAGCATTTT.

This clonotype was counted only a few times. This may be a read error: a much more frequent sequence differs by one nucleotide. The CDR3 coding sequence is TGTGCCAGTTACCGGGACAGGGATAGCACCGGGGGGCTGTTTTTT. Its translation is CASYRDRDSTGGLFF. J is TRBJ2-2 and V is TRBV2; TRBD1 matches at 9 bases. There are 15 residues in the CDR3. Germline V lookup: CDR1 SNHLY, CDR2 FYNNEI.

There are many counts of this clonotype. This chain joins TRBV20-1 and TRBJ1-2; 8 positions match TRBD1. Germline V gene data show CDR1 as DFQATT and CDR2 as SNEGSKA (reference sequence). Germline trimming cut 6 bases from V and 7 bases from J; bases unmatched to any gene: 7. The CDR3 is made up of 12 amino acids. CDR3 DNA sequence: TGCAGTGCCTCGACAGGGGCGGTTGGCTACACCTTC. This sequence encodes CSASTGAVGYTF.

V gene TRBV12-3 or TRBV12-4 combines with J gene TRBJ1-3; weak D call: TRBD1 (6 bases). Between the trimmed V and J ends, which lost 6 bases and 0 bases, there was a span of 15 bases. The CDR3 contains 16 residues. CDR3 sequence (DNA): TGTGCCAGCAGGAATGGACAGACGACCTCTGGAAACACCATATATTTT. Translated: CASRNGQTTSGNTIYF.

This clonotype came up many times. This chain joins TRBV19 and TRBJ1-1; D remains ambiguous. The CDR3 has 12 residues. V lost 10 bases, J lost 5 bases, and 14 bases lay in between. Germline CDR1 is LNHDA and CDR2 is SQIVND (reference sequence). Here the CDR3 reads CATGRNRTEAFF. DNA for the CDR3: TGTGCCACGGGCCGTAACCGGACTGAAGCTTTCTTT.

At least ten counts were recorded for this clonotype. The V call is TRBV10-3, the J call TRBJ2-4, with D unclear. CDR1 is ENHRY and CDR2 is SYGVKD in the germline V gene. The ends were cut back, 1 base at V and 8 bases at J, with 15 bases in the middle. The CDR3 consists of 15 residues. CDR3 residues: CAISEWGTTEDIQYF. In DNA, the CDR3 is TGTGCCATCAGTGAGTGGGGAACTACCGAGGACATTCAGTACTTC.

This clonotype was seen repeatedly, ten times or more. This chain links TRBV19 with TRBJ1-1, with D unresolved. The CDR3 is 14 residues long. Trimming removed 3 bases at V and 0 bases at J, with 8 bases between. The germline V gene encodes CDR1 LNHDA and CDR2 SQIVND (reference sequence). As DNA, the CDR3 is TGTGCCAGTAGTATGATCCAGGTGAACACTGAAGCTTTCTTT. This gives the protein CASSMIQVNTEAFF.

The chain employs TRBV6-1 and TRBJ2-5, with D unresolved. Between the trimmed V and J ends, which lost 6 bases and 2 bases, there was a span of 13 bases. CDR3 size: 14 residues. Germline lookup yields CDR1 MNHNS and CDR2 SASEGT. The chain's CDR3 is CASSVHGNQETQYF. The CDR3, as DNA: TGTGCCAGCAGCGTACATGGCAATCAAGAGACCCAGTACTTC.

This clonotype was counted a few times. This chain joins TRBV27 and TRBJ1-2; D perhaps matches TRBD1 (5 bases). V was shortened by 2 bases and J by 6 bases, with 10 bases between the two germline ends. Germline V gene sequence: CDR1 MNHEY, CDR2 SMNVEV (reference sequence). The CDR3 is 13 amino acids. This CDR3 is CASSLQGQDGYTF. CDR3 coding DNA: TGTGCCAGCAGTTTACAGGGCCAGGATGGCTACACCTTC.

At least ten counts were recorded for this clonotype. The chain joins TRBV19 to TRBJ2-2; TRBD1 matches at 9 bases. The CDR3 contains 15 residues. Germline V gives CDR1 LNHDA, CDR2 SQIVND (reference sequence). J lost 4 bases, V lost 7 bases, and 7 bases had no gene match. CDR3 coding DNA: TGTGCCAGTATTGTACAGGGGGCGCCCACCGGGGAGCTGTTTTTT. Its translation is CASIVQGAPTGELFF.

The chain recombines TRBV12-3 or TRBV12-4 with TRBJ2-7; D is possibly TRBD1 (6 bases). Trimming shortened V by 6 bases and J by 5 bases, and 17 bases separated the two germline ends. The CDR3 totals 14 residues. The chain's CDR3 is CASRDTGTLHEQYF. DNA for the CDR3: TGTGCCAGCAGGGATACCGGGACACTCCACGAGCAGTACTTC.

Ten or more counts support this clonotype. This chain joins TRBV28 and TRBJ2-7, with D perhaps matching TRBD1 or TRBD2 (7 bases each). CDR3 length: 13 amino acids. Looked up from germline, CDR1 is MDHEN and CDR2 is SYDVKM. Trimming cost V 10 bases and J 3 bases, with 16 bases left between them. The DNA of the CDR3 is TGTGCCATCAGGGGGGGCCCCCACTACGAGCAGTACTTC. This encodes CAIRGGPHYEQYF. The full variable domain, its missing parts supplied by reference TRBV28 and TRBJ2-7, is DVKVTQSSRYLVKRTGEKVFLECVQDMDHENMFWYRQDPGLGLRLIYFSYDVKMKEKGDIPEGYSVSREKKERFSLILESASTNQTSMYLCAIRGGPHYEQYFGPGTRLTVT.

This clonotype was counted many times. This chain connects TRBV11-2 to TRBJ1-2; 9 bases align to TRBD1. The CDR3 covers 13 residues. J was trimmed by 5 bases and V by 3 bases; bases with no gene match: 1. The germline CDR1 and CDR2 sequences are SGHAT and FQNNGV. The CDR3: CASSFGTGYGYTF. The CDR3 DNA reads TGTGCCAGCAGCTTTGGGACAGGGTATGGCTACACCTTC.

There are many counts of this clonotype. The gene calls are TRBV24-1 and TRBJ1-1, with 7 nucleotides matching TRBD1. With 4 bases clipped from V and 6 bases from J, the junction kept 7 bases outside the gene matches. The CDR3 has 14 amino acids. The germline CDR1 and CDR2 sequences are KGHDR and SFDVKD. The CDR3 loop reads CATSDTGDLAEAFF. Here the CDR3 DNA reads TGTGCCACCAGTGACACAGGGGATTTGGCTGAAGCTTTCTTT.

At least ten counts were recorded for this clonotype. The chain carries TRBV12-3 or TRBV12-4 and TRBJ1-2; D may be TRBD1 (5 bases). Between the trimmed V and J ends, which lost 3 bases and 8 bases, there was a span of 10 bases. The CDR3 has 12 residues. The CDR3 bases are TGTGCCAGCAGTTTCAAGGGGTGGGGCTACACCTTC. Its translation is CASSFKGWGYTF.

This clonotype has only one observation. This chain joins TRBV6-2 or TRBV6-3 and TRBJ2-7, with TRBD1 as a possible D gene (6 bases). This CDR3 is 13 amino acids long. The germline V gene encodes CDR1 MNHEY and CDR2 SVGEGT. The ends were cut back, 10 bases at V and 0 bases at J, with 13 bases in the middle. CDR3 bases: TGTGCCACCCGGAGACAGGTCTCCTACGAGCAGTACTTC. Its translation: CATRRQVSYEQYF.

V and J are TRBV5-1 and TRBJ2-2; D is perhaps TRBD1 (5 bases). Trimming cost V 3 bases and J 1 base, with 13 bases left between them. This CDR3 contains 16 residues. Germline V gene lookup returns CDR1 SGHRS and CDR2 YFSETQ. CDR3 in DNA: TGCGCCAGCAGCTCCTTAGGGGCGCGGAACACCGGGGAGCTGTTTTTT. This sequence encodes CASSSLGARNTGELFF.

J is TRBJ2-7 and V is TRBV11-3; possibly TRBD2 for D (6 bases). In germline, CDR1 is SGHNT, CDR2 YENEEA. Trimming took 3 bases from V and 4 from J, leaving 13 bases between them. The CDR3 consists of 14 residues. CDR3 in amino acids: CASSFFPGDYEQYF. The CDR3 coding sequence is TGTGCCAGCAGCTTTTTCCCGGGGGATTACGAGCAGTACTTC.

In its sample, this clonotype was seen many times. The chain recombines TRBV11-2 with TRBJ1-1, with 8 bases matching TRBD1. Trimming cost V 5 bases and J 8 bases; bases outside gene matches: 10. This CDR3 is built from 14 residues. Germline V CDR1 and CDR2: SGHAT, FQNNGV. The CDR3 sequence: CASSSDRGSLEAFF. The CDR3 coding sequence is TGTGCCAGCAGCAGCGACAGGGGATCGCTGGAAGCTTTCTTT.

The gene calls are TRBV12-5 and TRBJ1-1; tentative D call: TRBD1 (6 bases). Deletions cut 6 bases from V and 5 bases from J, with 22 bases between. Germline CDR1 reads LGHNT; CDR2 reads FRNRAP. The CDR3 contains 16 residues. The CDR3 DNA is TGTGCTAGTGGCACACAAAGCGGGGGGGCAAGAACTGAAGCTTTCTTT. It translates to CASGTQSGGARTEAFF.

This clonotype has at least ten counts. This sequence joins TRBV7-8 and TRBJ1-5, with 8 bases fitting TRBD1. CDR1 and CDR2 from the germline V gene are SGHVS and FQNEAQ. V lost 1 base and J lost 2; bases outside the gene matches: 1. CDR3 size: 15 residues. The CDR3 nucleotides read TGTGCCAGCAGCTTAGAGGACAGGGGCAATCAGCCCCAGCATTTT. Residues: CASSLEDRGNQPQHF.

This clonotype was seen many times. The V gene is TRBV5-1, the J gene TRBJ2-7, with 8 positions matching TRBD1. The germline V gene has CDR1 SGHRS and CDR2 YFSETQ. The CDR3 totals 14 residues. J was trimmed by 5 bases and V by 3 bases; bases with no gene match: 7. The CDR3 spells CASSYQDRANEQYF. The CDR3 DNA follows: TGCGCCAGCAGCTACCAGGACAGGGCGAACGAGCAGTACTTC.

This clonotype was counted many times. The V and J genes are TRBV12-3 or TRBV12-4 and TRBJ1-5; 7 bases map to TRBD1. The ends lost 3 bases at V and 0 bases at J; junction bases unmatched: 11. This CDR3 has 18 residues. The CDR3 DNA sequence: TGTGCCAGCAGTTTGACAGGGATTGAGATCCTTAGCAATCAGCCCCAGCATTTT. It codes for CASSLTGIEILSNQPQHF.

This clonotype was seen at least ten times. One end of the junction is discordant with germline, which a read error may explain. The CDR3 bases are TGCGCCAGCAGAAAGGGACAGGCGAACACCGGGGAGCCGTTTTTT. This gives the protein CASRKGQANTGEPFF. The chain links TRBV4-1 to TRBJ2-2; 8 nucleotides match TRBD1. Germline lookup yields CDR1 MGHRA and CDR2 YSYEKL. The CDR3 extends over 15 amino acids.

This clonotype has at least ten counts. The rearrangement uses TRBV12-3 or TRBV12-4 and TRBJ2-5; D is uncertain. The CDR3 runs 13 residues. V lost 1 base, J lost 4 bases, and 7 bases lay in between. The CDR3 reads CASSLVSPETQYF. In nucleotides, the CDR3 is TGTGCCAGCAGTTTAGTAAGCCCAGAGACCCAGTACTTC.

This clonotype has a count of ten or more. The chain recombines TRBV20-1 with TRBJ2-7; 13 nucleotides line up with TRBD2. The CDR3 sequence is 14 residues long. Per the germline V gene, CDR1 is DFQATT and CDR2 is SNEGSKA (reference sequence). With V trimmed by 6 bases and J by 0 bases, 2 bases remained unmatched. CDR3 residues: CSAGLAGSSYEQYF. The CDR3 nucleotides are TGCAGTGCGGGACTAGCGGGGAGCTCCTACGAGCAGTACTTC.

This clonotype showed up many times. This chain uses TRBV15 with TRBJ2-7, with D tentatively TRBD2 (6 bases). The CDR3 runs 14 residues. Germline V lookup: CDR1 LNHNV, CDR2 YYDKDF (reference sequence). V was trimmed by 5 bases and J by 2 bases, leaving 13 bases between them. In nucleotides, the CDR3 is TGTGCCACCAGCGGCGGGGAGACTCCCTACGAGCAGTACTTC. Translation gives CATSGGETPYEQYF.

This clonotype appeared many times. This chain connects TRBV7-2 to TRBJ2-7, with D perhaps TRBD2 (5 bases). CDR3 size: 15 residues. Trimming stripped 6 bases from V and 2 bases from J, with 17 bases between. Germline CDR1 reads SGHTA; CDR2 reads FQGNSA. The DNA for the CDR3 is TGTGCCAGCAGAGGAAGGAGCGGAGACACCTACGAGCAGTACTTC. As protein: CASRGRSGDTYEQYF.

This clonotype has at least ten counts. The genes are TRBV7-8 and TRBJ2-5; maybe TRBD2 (5 bases). From germline, CDR1 is SGHVS and CDR2 FQNEAQ. Trimming took off 3 bases at V and 4 bases at J, with 15 bases between the two ends. The CDR3 is made up of 15 amino acids. The CDR3 is CASSFRLQRLETQYF. CDR3 bases: TGTGCCAGCAGCTTCAGACTGCAGCGGTTAGAGACCCAGTACTTC. Using reference TRBV7-8 and TRBJ2-5 for the parts outside the CDR3, the full variable domain is GAGVSQSPRYKVAKRGQDVALRCDPISGHVSLFWYQQALGQGPEFLTYFQNEAQLDKSGLPSDRFFAERPEGSVSTLKIQRTQQEDSAVYLCASSFRLQRLETQYFGPGTRLLVL.

This clonotype showed up many times. This chain connects TRBV5-1 to TRBJ2-2; the match to TRBD2 covers 12 bases. This CDR3 comprises 15 residues. After removal of 4 bases from V and 15 bases from J, the junction contained 13 bases not matched to a gene. The germline V gene has CDR1 SGHRS and CDR2 YFSETQ. The CDR3 DNA sequence: TGCGCCAGCAGCGTCGGACTAGCGGGACCCCTTGTGGTGTTTTTT. It encodes CASSVGLAGPLVVFF. The whole variable domain, remainder taken from reference TRBV5-1 and TRBJ2-2, is KAGVTQTPRYLIKTRGQQVTLSCSPISGHRSVSWYQQTPGQGLQFLFEYFSETQRNKGNFPGRFSGRQFSNSRSEMNVSTLELGDSALYLCASSVGLAGPLVVFFGEGSRLTVL.

At least ten counts were recorded for this clonotype. The V and J genes are TRBV6-5 and TRBJ1-1, with D perhaps TRBD1 (5 bases). V gave up 0 bases and J gave up 7 bases, with 12 bases separating them. Germline V gives CDR1 MNHEY, CDR2 SVGAGI. The CDR3 is made up of 14 amino acids. CDR3 nucleotide sequence: TGTGCCAGCAGTTACTCGGGGGGACTTCTTGAAGCTTTCTTT. It is translated as CASSYSGGLLEAFF.